These T cell receptor beta chains were read from a single sample in a study of early T cells in non-severe SARS-CoV-2 infection. TCRdb reprocessed the 5' RACE reads via MiXCR and lists one record per CDR3 protein. The profile shows tens of thousands of distinct CDR3 sequences, about 5.6% of them singletons. Source material: whole blood. These receptors all come from an adult who was a healthcare worker with PCR-confirmed SARS-CoV-2 infection or an uninfected control (not recorded which). Both conserved end residues are part of each CDR3. Fields, in order: D gene, V gene, J gene, CDR3 protein. D genes are given only for firm matches.

>NA|TRBV7-2|TRBJ1-2
CASSNDGTYGYTF
>TRBD1|TRBV6-7|TRBJ1-5
CASSAWDRGQPQHF
>TRBD2|TRBV7-2|TRBJ2-7
CASSLIRQAGGEQYF
>TRBD2|TRBV5-4|TRBJ2-3
CASSSVAAGGRGTDTQYF
>NA|TRBV7-9|TRBJ2-1
CASSPTRDLFF
>TRBD2|TRBV6-6|TRBJ2-3
CASIDRIAGGPFRQYF
>TRBD1|TRBV29-1|TRBJ2-7
CSGTGGQYEQYF
>NA|TRBV6-1|TRBJ1-5
CASSRAGVSNQPQHF
>NA|TRBV30|TRBJ2-2
CAWSVLWAGELFF
>TRBD2|TRBV4-3|TRBJ2-7
CASSQYSGAYEQYF
>TRBD2|TRBV18|TRBJ2-1
CASSPPEGSGRAREQFF
>TRBD1|TRBV7-2|TRBJ2-7
CASSILGQGAYEQYF
>NA|TRBV30|TRBJ1-3
CAWTPLHVNSGNTIYF
>NA|TRBV5-4|TRBJ1-1
CASFREGLNTEAFF
>NA|TRBV30|TRBJ1-1
CAWSRGGWTEAFF
>NA|TRBV28|TRBJ2-4
CASRGPGSKNIQYF
>NA|TRBV19|TRBJ2-2
CASSIGRRDTGELFF
>NA|TRBV20-1|TRBJ1-2
CSARPVGYTF
>NA|TRBV9|TRBJ2-2
CASSVGGRQTGELFF
>NA|TRBV7-9|TRBJ1-3
CASSLGGPLSGNTIYF
>NA|TRBV4-1|TRBJ1-4
CASSQDYEGTNEKLFF
>NA|TRBV30|TRBJ2-5
CAWSVGTNKGETQYF
>NA|TRBV15|TRBJ1-1
CATSGGVKGGTEAFF
>NA|TRBV7-2|TRBJ1-1
CASSLALRKDTEAFF
>TRBD1|TRBV29-1|TRBJ2-1
CSVDPTGGEFF
>NA|TRBV23-1|TRBJ2-7
CASSQSRTYPREQYF
>TRBD2|TRBV12-3/TRBV12-4|TRBJ2-7
CASSLRAAGLAYEQYF
>NA|TRBV3-1|TRBJ1-1
CASSYGGEGTEAFF
>NA|TRBV4-1|TRBJ1-4
CASTLLGASEKLFF
>TRBD2|TRBV7-2|TRBJ2-5
CASSLAVGAGGLRETQYF
>NA|TRBV7-9|TRBJ1-2
CASSSLGGRMLDYGYTF
>NA|TRBV19|TRBJ1-5
CASSIPRDQIQPQHF
>NA|TRBV20-1|TRBJ1-1
CSAPDEDTEAFF
>NA|TRBV10-3|TRBJ2-7
CAIKGTYEQYF
>NA|TRBV18|TRBJ2-7
CASSPLIKAPTYEQYF
>TRBD2|TRBV7-9|TRBJ2-2
CASSLDPGLAGPTNTGELFF
>NA|TRBV12-3/TRBV12-4|TRBJ1-1
CASSLAVATGEAFF
>NA|TRBV4-2|TRBJ2-7
CASSTQTVSYEQYF
>NA|TRBV12-3/TRBV12-4|TRBJ2-3
CASRGPEVDTQYF
>NA|TRBV3-1|TRBJ1-1
CASSQGMIGRTEAFF
>NA|TRBV5-1|TRBJ2-7
CASSGSYEQYF
>NA|TRBV12-5|TRBJ1-4
CASGSAGFNEKLFF
>NA|TRBV18|TRBJ1-5
CASSLDTYQPQHF
>NA|TRBV11-3|TRBJ2-2
CASSLVVADTGELFF
>NA|TRBV10-2|TRBJ2-7
CASSGRGIPAAYEQYF
>TRBD1|TRBV6-6|TRBJ2-1
CASSLRDSHNEQFF
>NA|TRBV19|TRBJ1-2
CASFQYGYTF
>NA|TRBV20-1|TRBJ2-1
CSARTDAYNEQFF
>NA|TRBV5-1|TRBJ1-1
CASSLWMNTEAFF
>NA|TRBV28|TRBJ1-5
CASSLKTQPQHF
>TRBD1|TRBV5-1|TRBJ1-2
CASSRDRVYGYTF
>NA|TRBV4-2|TRBJ2-3
CASSRTSDLPTDTQYF
>NA|TRBV20-1|TRBJ1-1
CSALGRRGDTEAFF
>NA|TRBV7-8|TRBJ1-3
CASSLGSGTLNTIYF